This T cell receptor beta chain was obtained from a study of monozygotic twins with inflammatory bowel disease. Findings and caveats of the study: Resolution of different T cell subtypes was not achieved. Any single strong signal or clonotype tied to IBD lacked support.

Germline CDR1 and CDR2: SGHRS and YFSETQ. This CDR3 comprises 16 residues. Template-switch reactions added UMIs with a 6-nucleotide sample barcode. Using the 5' RACE reads, TCRdb records one entry per CDR3 protein without DNA. The sample is made up of roughly 90,000 distinct CDR3 sequences, and the top ten hold less than 7.5% of it. Points on this clonotype: As yet, its antigen is unknown.

The clonotype originates from a human donor with ulcerative colitis or Crohn's disease, or a healthy co-twin of an affected twin (not recorded which). The genes are TRBV5-1 and TRBJ2-3; TCRdb indicates TRBD1, and absent DNA this call remains unverified. The sample consisted of blood. The CDR3: CASSLLTGPSTDTQYF.